Each of the 18 T cell receptor beta chains below was sequenced from the same sample in a study of Ad26.COV2.S vaccination and SARS-CoV-2 variants. Measured with immunoSEQ multiplex PCR; TCRdb has only the in-frame clones, and not every one. Seen here are about 420,000 clones, more than 75% observed once, and the top ten hold less than 4%. The treatment is: approximately 18 received Ad26.COV2.S at low or high dose, single or two shots; 5 received placebo; per-sample allocation not given. On day 63 after the first injection, vaccine and placebo recipients gave samples. This specimen was peripheral blood, taken in a trial of Ad26.COV2.S vaccine versus placebo. These receptors all stem from a person between 18 and 59 years old who received the Ad26.COV2.S COVID-19 vaccine or a placebo.

V usage is TRBV7-6 and J usage is TRBJ2-7, with TRBD1 matching 8 bases. After removal of 4 bases from V and 6 bases from J, the junction contained 5 bases not matched to a gene. Germline assignment: CDR1 SGHVS and CDR2 FNYEAQ. The length of the CDR3 is 13 residues. This CDR3 reads CASSSYDRGEQYF. CDR3 DNA sequence: TGTGCCAGCAGCTCGTATGACAGGGGCGAGCAGTACTTC.

The chain joins TRBV6-5 to TRBJ2-3, with D unclear. The CDR3 is made up of 14 amino acids. Trimming left V 7 bases short and J 0 bases short, with 11 bases between. Germline lookup yields CDR1 MNHEY and CDR2 SVGAGI. CDR3 sequence (DNA): TGTGCCAGCACGGTCTTTTCTAGCACAGATACGCAGTATTTT. Translated, it gives CASTVFSSTDTQYF.

The J gene is TRBJ2-1, the V gene TRBV5-1; D is ambiguous. CDR1 and CDR2 from the germline V gene are SGHRS and YFSETQ. Trimming cost V 0 bases and J 6 bases, with 7 bases left between them. This CDR3 contains 13 residues. This chain's CDR3 is CASSLDIGNEQFF. CDR3 sequence (DNA): TGCGCCAGCAGCTTGGACATCGGCAATGAGCAGTTCTTC.

This chain connects TRBV11-2 to TRBJ1-1; 8 positions match TRBD1. Looked up from germline, CDR1 is SGHAT and CDR2 is FQNNGV. CDR3 size: 15 residues. After removal of 5 bases from V and 4 bases from J, the junction contained 9 bases not matched to a gene. CDR3 in amino acids: CASSLNRGGGTEAFF. In DNA form, the CDR3 reads TGTGCCAGCAGCCTCAACAGGGGGGGCGGCACTGAAGCTTTCTTT.

The chain has TRBV5-1 and TRBJ2-3, with TRBD2 matching over 7 bases. The CDR3 is 15 residues long. The J segment lost 1 base and the V segment lost 3 bases, leaving 5 bases of the junction unmatched. Per the germline V gene, CDR1 is SGHRS and CDR2 is YFSETQ. Here the CDR3 reads CASSWTRRGTDTQYF. Written as DNA, the CDR3 is TGCGCCAGCAGCTGGACTAGGAGGGGCACAGATACGCAGTATTTT.

This clone has more than one count but fewer than ten. This chain uses TRBV10-1 with TRBJ1-3; D uncertain. The CDR3 extends over 17 amino acids. V dropped 0 bases and J dropped 0 bases, with 12 bases sitting between them. The germline V gene has CDR1 WNHNN and CDR2 SYGVQD (reference sequence). This CDR3 reads CASSESPRRSSGNTIYF. CDR3 sequence (DNA): TGCGCCAGCAGTGAGTCCCCCCGGAGGTCCTCTGGAAACACCATATATTTT.

The rearrangement uses TRBV19 and TRBJ2-1; no reliable D call. V lost 5 bases and J lost 6, with 8 bases in between. The CDR3 totals 12 residues. The V gene's germline CDR1 is LNHDA and CDR2 SQIVND (reference sequence). This CDR3 is CASSVPFNEQFF. CDR3 bases: TGTGCCAGTAGTGTACCCTTCAATGAGCAGTTCTTC.

The chain recombines TRBV12-3 or TRBV12-4 with TRBJ1-1, with a possible D match to TRBD1 (5 bases). The CDR3 is 13 residues long. Trimming cost V 6 bases and J 1 base, with 9 bases left between them. CDR3 in DNA: TGTGCCAGCAGGGTTACAGGGAACACTGAAGCTTTCTTT. As protein: CASRVTGNTEAFF.

This sequence joins TRBV6-5 and TRBJ1-5; D ambiguous. V gave up 6 bases and J gave up 0 bases, with 9 bases separating them. The CDR3 length is 14 residues. Germline CDR1 MNHEY, CDR2 SVGAGI. The CDR3, as DNA: TGTGCCAGCAGGGCGGGCAATAGCAATCAGCCCCAGCATTTT. Residues: CASRAGNSNQPQHF.

The chain has TRBV27 and TRBJ1-4, with D unclear. Per germline, CDR1 MNHEY and CDR2 SMNVEV (reference sequence). This CDR3 is built from 13 residues. The V end lost 5 bases, the J end lost 7 bases, and 11 bases lay between the germline ends. CDR3 sequence: CASSVRTAEKLFF. DNA of the CDR3: TGTGCCAGCAGTGTAAGGACGGCTGAAAAACTGTTTTTT.

The chain is built from TRBV9 and TRBJ2-7, with 9 bases identical to TRBD1. The V gene end was trimmed by 0 bases and the J gene end by 4 bases; junction bases not matched to a gene: 8. Germline CDR1 and CDR2: SGDLS and YYNGEE. This CDR3 is 16 amino acids long. The CDR3 DNA is TGTGCCAGCAGCGTAGGTCCCACAGGGGGCAGGTACGAGCAGTACTTC. Its translation is CASSVGPTGGRYEQYF.

The chain employs TRBV6-2 or TRBV6-3 and TRBJ2-1; the match to TRBD2 covers 11 bases. Germline trimming cut 3 bases from V and 7 bases from J; bases unmatched to any gene: 5. CDR3 length equals 15 residues. Germline V CDR1 and CDR2: MNHEY, SVGEGT. Here the CDR3 reads CASSYLAGGGNEQFF. CDR3 nucleotides: TGTGCCAGCAGTTATCTAGCGGGGGGCGGGAATGAGCAGTTCTTC.

The chain recombines TRBV9 with TRBJ2-5; D is ambiguous. The germline CDR1 and CDR2 sequences are SGDLS and YYNGEE. V lost 0 bases to trimming and J lost 1 base, with 10 bases between them. This CDR3 region has 15 residues. This chain's CDR3 is CASSVASVLQETQYF. The CDR3 DNA follows: TGTGCCAGCAGCGTAGCTAGTGTCCTCCAAGAGACCCAGTACTTC. Full variable domain (rest looked up from reference TRBV9 and TRBJ2-5): DSGVTQTPKHLITATGQRVTLRCSPRSGDLSVYWYQQSLDQGLQFLIQYYNGEERAKGNILERFSAQQFPDLHSELNLSSLELGDSALYFCASSVASVLQETQYFGPGTRLLVL.

The chain carries TRBV7-3 and TRBJ2-7; D might be TRBD1 or TRBD2, each matching 5 bases. CDR1 and CDR2 (germline): SGHTA, FQGTGA. The CDR3 is 13 amino acids. V was clipped by 2 bases and J by 6 bases, with 11 bases between them. CDR3: CASSLGGSSEQYF. CDR3 sequence (DNA): TGTGCCAGCAGCTTAGGGGGTAGCTCCGAGCAGTACTTC.

The CDR3 nucleotides read TGTGCCAGCAGCGTAGGGGACAGGGGGCACTCAGATACGCAGTATTTT. Protein product: CASSVGDRGHSDTQYF. The genes are TRBV9 and TRBJ2-3, with 12 positions matching TRBD1. V lost 0 bases and J lost 4; bases outside the gene matches: 3. Germline V gene sequence: CDR1 SGDLS, CDR2 YYNGEE. The CDR3 consists of 16 residues.

The chain joins TRBV11-2 to TRBJ2-7, with D possibly called TRBD1 or TRBD2 (5 bases each). V shed 5 bases and J shed 3 bases, with 23 bases lying between them. CDR3 size: 17 residues. CDR1 and CDR2 (germline): SGHAT, FQNNGV. The CDR3, as DNA: TGTGCCAGCAGCCTTACTCGCCTCCCGGGGCAGTACTACGAGCAGTACTTC. Translation: CASSLTRLPGQYYEQYF.

This sequence joins TRBV20-1 and TRBJ1-2; D unresolved. There are 11 residues in the CDR3. Per the germline V gene, CDR1 is DFQATT and CDR2 is SNEGSKA (reference sequence). The CDR3 DNA follows: TGCAGCCACCCCCAGAGCTATGGCTACACCTTC. Its protein product is CSHPQSYGYTF.

The chain carries TRBV25-1 and TRBJ2-7; 10 bases align to TRBD1. The trim removed 2 bases at V and 5 bases at J, leaving 9 bases unmatched. Germline V gene sequence: CDR1 MGHDK, CDR2 SYGVNS. This CDR3 has 16 residues. CDR3 coding DNA: TGTGCCAGCAGTGAACTGGGTGGACAGGGGGTTGACGAGCAGTACTTC. This encodes CASSELGGQGVDEQYF.